A single sample is the source of the 13 T cell receptor beta chains below, sequenced in a study of STAT5B mutations in CD4+ large granular lymphocyte leukemia (dated by TCRdb to between 2020 and 2023). Preparation of the library involved the immunoSEQ multiplex PCR assay. In TCRdb, the immuneACCESS table is reduced to in-frame sequences with V and J assigned. These tables do not hold every clone; where another copy was compared, an unresolved V gene accounts for under half, and the others remain unexplained. This sample lists some 34,000 clones; less than 85% were detected once. Approximately 6.4% of the sample lies in the top ten. Sequenced material: CD4+ T cells from blood buffy coats. The receptors originated from a human donor in good health.

The CDR3 nucleotides read TGTGCCAGCAGCTTGCCTAGCGGGGGACTCAATGAGCAGTTCTTC. As protein: CASSLPSGGLNEQFF. This chain links TRBV5-4 with TRBJ2-1, with 10 nucleotides matching TRBD2. The ends lost 1 base at V and 6 bases at J; junction bases unmatched: 4. The germline V gene has CDR1 SGHNT and CDR2 YYREEE (reference sequence). CDR3 length: 15 residues.

The chain combines TRBV14 with TRBJ2-3; D is possibly TRBD2 (7 bases). In germline, CDR1 is SGHDN, CDR2 FVKESK. The CDR3 has 14 amino acids. Trimming took off 7 bases at V and 1 base at J, with 12 bases between the two ends. The CDR3, as DNA: TGTGCCAGCACTCGGGGGGCCGGCACAGATACGCAGTATTTT. This sequence encodes CASTRGAGTDTQYF.

This rearrangement joins TRBV6-5 to TRBJ2-5; TRBD1 matches 8 bases. V lost 10 bases, J lost 5 bases, and 6 bases stayed unmatched. Per germline, CDR1 MNHEY and CDR2 SVGAGI. There are 12 residues in the CDR3. The CDR3 nucleotides read TGTGCCACTGCGGACAGGGAGGAGACCCAGTACTTC. It encodes CATADREETQYF.

The chain combines TRBV4-1 with TRBJ2-4; TRBD1 is a possible D gene (7 bases). Germline V gene lookup returns CDR1 MGHRA and CDR2 YSYEKL. CDR3 length: 15 residues. The V end was cut by 0 bases, the J end by 7 bases, with 13 bases between. CDR3 loop: CASSQDRPGGNIQYF. The CDR3 coding sequence is TGCGCCAGCAGCCAAGATAGACCAGGGGGGAACATTCAGTACTTC.

This clone was detected a few times. This chain links TRBV29-1 with TRBJ2-2; 8 bases agree with TRBD1. This CDR3 spans 15 amino acids. Per germline, CDR1 SQVTM and CDR2 ANQGSEA. V was clipped by 7 bases and J by 1 base; unmatched bases: 8. The CDR3 nucleotides read TGCAGCGCCCAGAGGGGGACAGGGAACACCGGGGAGCTGTTTTTT. Its translation: CSAQRGTGNTGELFF.

This clone turned up a few times. The chain links TRBV7-9 to TRBJ2-7, with a tentative D call TRBD1 (5 bases). CDR3 length equals 12 residues. Germline V CDR1 and CDR2: SEHNR, FQNEAQ (reference sequence). Trimming shortened V by 4 bases and J by 3 bases, and 7 bases separated the two germline ends. Written as DNA, the CDR3 is TGTGCCAGCAGCTACGACAGCTACGAGCAGTACTTC. It codes for CASSYDSYEQYF.

This clone was recorded once. The CDR3 reads CASSSLGTGHHEQYF. The CDR3 DNA sequence: TGTGCCAGCAGCTCCCTCGGGACAGGGCACCACGAGCAGTACTTC. V usage is TRBV11-1 and J usage is TRBJ2-7, with 9 positions matching TRBD1. There are 15 residues in the CDR3. With V trimmed by 4 bases and J by 5 bases, 9 bases remained unmatched. The germline V gene has CDR1 SGHAT and CDR2 FQDESV (reference sequence).

The chain carries TRBV21-1 and TRBJ1-5; TRBD1, the table's D call, lacks a check against the DNA. TRBV21-1 is labeled a pseudogene. The CDR3 length is 17 residues. The CDR3 here is CASSKKGRDSPRQPQHF. CDR3 DNA: TGTGCCAGCAGCAAAAAGGGGCGGGACAGTCCGCGCCAGCCCCAGCATTTT.

The chain employs TRBV18 and TRBJ1-4; TRBD1 aligns across 7 bases. The CDR3 length is 15 residues. Germline CDR1 reads KGHSH; CDR2 reads LQKENI. Losses at the gene ends were 3 bases for V and 0 bases for J; bases not matched to a gene: 1. The DNA for the CDR3 is TGTGCCAGCTCACCCCAGGGGGCAACTAATGAAAAACTGTTTTTT. It yields the protein CASSPQGATNEKLFF.

The CDR3 DNA reads as TGTGCCAGCAGCCAAACCGGGACAGGGGAGTATGAGCAGTTCTTC. This gives the protein CASSQTGTGEYEQFF. This sequence joins TRBV14 and TRBJ2-1; TRBD1 agrees at 10 bases. Trimming cost V 2 bases and J 8 bases; bases outside gene matches: 6. This CDR3 has 15 amino acids. The germline gives CDR1 SGHDN, CDR2 FVKESK.

This clone was seen more than once but under ten times. This rearrangement joins TRBV18 to TRBJ1-1; no clear D gene. The V gene's germline CDR1 is KGHSH and CDR2 LQKENI. V shed 1 base and J shed 1 base, with 7 bases lying between them. The CDR3 is 14 residues long. The CDR3 spells CASSPLSRNTEAFF. CDR3 bases: TGTGCCAGCTCACCACTCTCTCGGAACACTGAAGCTTTCTTT. Variable domain in full (rest from reference TRBV18 and TRBJ1-1): NAGVMQNPRHLVRRRGQEARLRCSPMKGHSHVYWYRQLPEEGLKFMVYLQKENIIDESGMPKERFSAEFPKEGPSILRIQQVVRGDSAAYFCASSPLSRNTEAFFGQGTRLTVV.

The chain is built from TRBV19 and TRBJ1-1; possible D gene TRBD1, 6 bases. The CDR3 spans 15 residues. Germline CDR1 reads LNHDA; CDR2 reads SQIVND (reference sequence). The V and J ends lost 8 bases and 2 bases respectively, with 18 bases between them. In DNA, the CDR3 is TGTGCCAGTCAAAAAGACAGGCGCCTAAACACTGAAGCTTTCTTT. This translates into CASQKDRRLNTEAFF.

The chain links TRBV28 to TRBJ1-2; possibly TRBD1 for D (6 bases). Germline V gives CDR1 MDHEN, CDR2 SYDVKM. The CDR3 covers 16 residues. V was clipped by 2 bases and J by 3 bases, with 16 bases between them. The CDR3 sequence is CASSLRWPGADYGYTF. DNA for the CDR3: TGTGCCAGCAGTTTACGGTGGCCGGGGGCGGACTATGGCTACACCTTC.